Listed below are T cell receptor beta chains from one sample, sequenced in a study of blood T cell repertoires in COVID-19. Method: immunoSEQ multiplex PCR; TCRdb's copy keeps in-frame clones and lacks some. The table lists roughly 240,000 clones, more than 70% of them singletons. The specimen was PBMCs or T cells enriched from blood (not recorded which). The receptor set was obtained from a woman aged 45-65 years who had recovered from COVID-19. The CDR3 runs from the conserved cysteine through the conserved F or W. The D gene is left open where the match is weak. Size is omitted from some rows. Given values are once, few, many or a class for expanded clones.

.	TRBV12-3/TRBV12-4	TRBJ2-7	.	CASSFGGSEQYF	TGTGCCAGCAGTTTTGGAGGGTCCGAGCAGTACTTC
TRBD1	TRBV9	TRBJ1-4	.	CASSPRQGAGNEKLFF	TGTGCCAGCAGCCCGAGACAGGGGGCCGGTAATGAAAAACTGTTTTTT
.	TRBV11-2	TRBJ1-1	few	CASSQIYSQGNTEAFF	TGTGCCAGCAGCCAAATCTACTCACAGGGAAACACTGAAGCTTTCTTT
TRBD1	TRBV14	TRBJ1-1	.	CASSHLGQENTEAFF	TGTGCCAGCAGCCACCTAGGACAGGAGAACACTGAAGCTTTCTTT
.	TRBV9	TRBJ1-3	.	CASSVESGVTGNTIYF	TGTGCCAGCAGCGTAGAATCGGGGGTAACTGGAAACACCATATATTTT
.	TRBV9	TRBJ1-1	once	CASSVVRSLTEAFF	TGTGCCAGCAGCGTAGTGAGGTCACTCACTGAAGCTTTCTTT
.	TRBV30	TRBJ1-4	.	CAWSSNEKLFF	TGTGCCTGGTCCTCTAATGAAAAACTGTTTTTT
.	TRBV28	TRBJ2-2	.	CRVYTGELFF	TGCCGGGTCTACACCGGGGAGCTGTTTTTT
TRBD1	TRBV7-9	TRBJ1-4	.	CASSSIGQGSTNEKLFF	TGTGCCAGCAGCTCGATAGGACAGGGATCAACTAATGAAAAACTGTTTTTT
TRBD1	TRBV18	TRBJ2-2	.	CASSPNFRGIGELFF	TGTGCCAGCTCACCGAACTTCAGGGGGATCGGGGAGCTGTTTTTT
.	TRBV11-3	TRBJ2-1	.	CASSSSGYNEQFF	TGTGCCAGCAGCTCCTCAGGGTACAATGAGCAGTTCTTC
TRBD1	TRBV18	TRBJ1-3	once	CASSQDRGRPGNTIYF	TGTGCCAGCTCACAGGACAGGGGGCGACCTGGAAACACCATATATTTT
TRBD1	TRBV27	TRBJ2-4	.	CASSSGQGKNIQYF	TGTGCCAGCAGTTCGGGACAGGGAAAAAACATTCAGTACTTC
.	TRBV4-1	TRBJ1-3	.	CASSQGRPGSWGNTIYF	TGCGCCAGCAGCCAAGGTCGCCCAGGTTCTTGGGGAAACACCATATATTTT
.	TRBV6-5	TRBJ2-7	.	CASSFTEAGEQYF	TGTGCCAGCAGTTTTACCGAGGCGGGTGAGCAGTACTTC
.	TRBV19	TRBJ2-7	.	CASSERQSSYEQYF	TGTGCCAGTAGCGAGAGGCAGAGCTCCTACGAGCAGTACTTC
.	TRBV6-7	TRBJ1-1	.	CAPRDIPLRGTEAFF	TGTGCCCCCCGGGACATCCCTTTGAGGGGCACTGAAGCTTTCTTT
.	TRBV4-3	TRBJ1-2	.	CASSQVRGNHRPYGYTF	TGCGCCAGCAGCCAAGTTCGCGGAAACCATAGACCGTATGGCTACACCTTC
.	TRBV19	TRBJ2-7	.	CASSIALGAVEQYF	TGTGCCAGTAGTATAGCATTGGGGGCTGTGGAGCAGTACTTC
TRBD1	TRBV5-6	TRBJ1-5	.	CASSVRDRGNQPQHF	TGTGCCAGCAGCGTCCGGGACAGGGGCAATCAGCCCCAGCATTTT
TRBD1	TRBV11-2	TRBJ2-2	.	CASSSYRDRVNIGELFF	TGTGCCAGCAGCTCATACCGGGACAGGGTAAACATCGGGGAGCTGTTTTTT
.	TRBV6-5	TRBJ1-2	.	CASSNSWDLDGYTF	TGTGCCAGCAGTAACTCCTGGGACTTAGACGGCTACACCTTC
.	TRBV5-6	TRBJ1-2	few	CASSLAGTNYGYTF	TGTGCCAGCAGCTTGGCCGGGACAAACTATGGCTACACCTTC
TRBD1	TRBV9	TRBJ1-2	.	CASSVGGTAPGGYTF	TGTGCCAGCAGCGTAGGAGGGACAGCTCCGGGTGGCTACACCTTC
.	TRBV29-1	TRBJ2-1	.	CSVERPPENNEQFF	TGCAGCGTTGAGAGGCCCCCCGAGAACAATGAGCAGTTCTTC
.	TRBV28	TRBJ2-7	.	CASSLATGHYEQYF	TGTGCCAGCAGTTTAGCGACGGGACACTACGAGCAGTACTTC
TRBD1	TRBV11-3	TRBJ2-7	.	CASSTLTGIAYEQYF	TGTGCCAGCAGCACCTTGACAGGGATTGCCTACGAGCAGTACTTC
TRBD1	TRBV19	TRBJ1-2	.	CASSTLPGTVGVGYTF	TGTGCCAGTAGTACCCTCCCCGGGACAGTAGGGGTAGGCTACACCTTC
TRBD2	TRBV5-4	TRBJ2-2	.	CASSFGGLGGELFF	TGTGCCAGCAGCTTCGGGGGGTTAGGCGGGGAGCTGTTTTTT
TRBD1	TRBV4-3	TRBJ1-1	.	CASSQSGQTLMNTEAFF	TGCGCCAGCAGCCAGTCGGGACAGACACTAATGAACACTGAAGCTTTCTTT
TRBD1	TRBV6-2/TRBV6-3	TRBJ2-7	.	CASSSSGTGGYEQYF	TGTGCCAGCAGTTCCTCCGGGACAGGGGGCTACGAGCAGTACTTC
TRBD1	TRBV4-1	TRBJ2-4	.	CASSQDRGQGILAKNIQYF	TGCGCCAGCAGCCAAGACAGGGGACAGGGAATTTTAGCCAAAAACATTCAGTACTTC
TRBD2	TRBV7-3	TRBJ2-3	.	CASSRLAGGFQDTQYF	TGTGCCAGCAGCCGTCTTGCGGGAGGGTTCCAAGATACGCAGTATTTT
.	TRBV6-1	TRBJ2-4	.	CASSEALQGAKNIQYF	TGTGCCAGCAGTGAAGCGCTACAGGGAGCCAAAAACATTCAGTACTTC
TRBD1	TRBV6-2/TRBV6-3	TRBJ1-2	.	CASSYQTGGATGYTF	TGTGCCAGCAGTTACCAGACAGGGGGCGCGACCGGCTACACCTTC
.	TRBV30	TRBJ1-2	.	CAWSSRAPNYGYTF	TGTGCCTGGAGTTCTAGAGCTCCTAACTATGGCTACACCTTC
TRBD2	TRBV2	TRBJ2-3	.	CASTEREIKDTQYF	TGTGCCAGCACCGAGCGGGAGATTAAAGATACGCAGTATTTT
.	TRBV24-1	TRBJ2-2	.	CATSDLLTGELFF	TGTGCCACCAGTGATTTACTCACCGGGGAGCTGTTTTTT
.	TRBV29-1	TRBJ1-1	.	CSVDRSYEAFF	TGCAGCGTCGACAGGTCCTATGAAGCTTTCTTT
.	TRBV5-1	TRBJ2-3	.	CASSLAGDTQYF	TGCGCCAGCAGCTTGGCCGGAGATACGCAGTATTTT
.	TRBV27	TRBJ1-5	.	CASSGQPPLNQPQHF	TGTGCCAGCAGTGGGCAGCCCCCTTTAAATCAGCCCCAGCATTTT
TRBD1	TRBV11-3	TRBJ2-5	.	CASSLRDRGFETQYF	TGTGCCAGCAGCCTCCGGGACAGGGGGTTTGAGACCCAGTACTTC
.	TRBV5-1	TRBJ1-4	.	CASSFAGLGEKLFF	TGCGCCAGCAGCTTTGCAGGTTTGGGTGAAAAACTGTTTTTT
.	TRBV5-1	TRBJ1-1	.	CASSLVSGNTEAFF	TGCGCCAGCAGCTTGGTTTCGGGGAACACTGAAGCTTTCTTT
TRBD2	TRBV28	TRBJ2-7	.	CASSLTTSGDEQYF	TGTGCCAGCAGTCTTACGACTAGCGGAGACGAGCAGTACTTC
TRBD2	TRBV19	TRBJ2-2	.	CASVAGVLTGELFF	TGTGCCAGTGTAGCGGGAGTCTTGACCGGGGAGCTGTTTTTT
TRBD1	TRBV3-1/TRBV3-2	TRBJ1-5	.	CASSPARGSNQPQHF	TGTGCCAGCAGCCCAGCCAGGGGGAGCAATCAGCCCCAGCATTTT
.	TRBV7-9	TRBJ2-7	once	CASSPHGLDEQYF	TGTGCCAGCAGCCCGCACGGACTGGACGAGCAGTACTTC
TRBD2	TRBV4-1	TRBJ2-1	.	CASSQGFSGSSYNEQFF	TGCGCCAGCAGCCAAGGTTTTAGCGGGAGCTCCTACAATGAGCAGTTCTTC
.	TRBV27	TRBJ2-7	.	CASSLWGSYEQYF	TGTGCCAGCAGTTTATGGGGCAGTTACGAGCAGTACTTC
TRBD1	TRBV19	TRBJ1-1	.	CASTRFADRGTEAFF	TGTGCCAGTACCCGATTCGCCGACAGGGGAACTGAAGCTTTCTTT
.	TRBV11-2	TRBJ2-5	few	CASSLVSGSYQETQYF	TGTGCCAGCAGCTTAGTTTCAGGGTCGTACCAAGAGACCCAGTACTTC
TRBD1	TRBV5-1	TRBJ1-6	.	CASSLGRGMNSPLHF	TGCGCCAGCAGCTTGGGCAGGGGGATGAATTCACCCCTCCACTTT
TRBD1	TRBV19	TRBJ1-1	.	CASSLDRGAEAFF	TGTGCCAGTAGTTTGGACAGGGGCGCTGAAGCTTTCTTT
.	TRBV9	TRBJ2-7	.	CASSPRGVEQYF	TGTGCCAGCAGCCCCCGCGGTGTCGAGCAGTACTTC
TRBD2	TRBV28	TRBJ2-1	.	CASVGSSGLAGGLNNEQFF	TGTGCCAGCGTGGGGTCCTCGGGACTAGCGGGAGGATTGAACAATGAGCAGTTCTTC
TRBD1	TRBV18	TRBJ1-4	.	CASSGQTTNEKLFF	TGTGCCAGCTCGGGACAGACAACTAATGAAAAACTGTTTTTT
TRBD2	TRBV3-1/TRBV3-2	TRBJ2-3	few	CASSQDPAGEGYTQYF	TGTGCCAGCAGCCAAGATCCCGCGGGAGAAGGTTATACGCAGTATTTT
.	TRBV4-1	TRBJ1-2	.	CASSQAQKPYGYTF	TGCGCCAGCAGCCAAGCCCAAAAGCCGTATGGCTACACCTTC
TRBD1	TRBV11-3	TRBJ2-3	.	CASSPWSGQGPMLVPDTQYF	TGTGCCAGCAGCCCCTGGTCGGGACAGGGGCCGATGTTGGTGCCAGATACGCAGTATTTT